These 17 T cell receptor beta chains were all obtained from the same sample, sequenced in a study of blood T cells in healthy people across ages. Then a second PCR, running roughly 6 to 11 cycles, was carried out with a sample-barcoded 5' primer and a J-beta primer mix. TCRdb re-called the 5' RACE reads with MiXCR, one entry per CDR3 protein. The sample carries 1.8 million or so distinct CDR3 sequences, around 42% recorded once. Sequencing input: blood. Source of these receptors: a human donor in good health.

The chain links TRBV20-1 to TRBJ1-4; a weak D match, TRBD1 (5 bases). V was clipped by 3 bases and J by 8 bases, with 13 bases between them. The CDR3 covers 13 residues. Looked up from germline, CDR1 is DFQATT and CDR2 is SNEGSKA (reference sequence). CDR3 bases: TGCAGTGCTAGTGGGGGTGTTGTCGAAAAACTGTTTTTT. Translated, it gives CSASGGVVEKLFF.

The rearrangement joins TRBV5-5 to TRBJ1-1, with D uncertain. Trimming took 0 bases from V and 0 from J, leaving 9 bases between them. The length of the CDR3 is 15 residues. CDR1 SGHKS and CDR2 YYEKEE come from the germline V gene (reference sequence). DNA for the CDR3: TGTGCCAGCAGCTTGGACGGTCGTATGAACACTGAAGCTTTCTTT. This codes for CASSLDGRMNTEAFF.

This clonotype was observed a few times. This CDR3 reads CASSLGLAAQYF. The DNA of the CDR3 is TGTGCCAGCAGCCTGGGCCTCGCGGCGCAGTATTTT. This chain uses TRBV7-9 with TRBJ2-3; D remains ambiguous. Trimming took off 5 bases at V and 10 bases at J, with 13 bases between the two ends. CDR1 is SEHNR and CDR2 is FQNEAQ in the germline V gene (reference sequence). This CDR3 contains 12 residues.

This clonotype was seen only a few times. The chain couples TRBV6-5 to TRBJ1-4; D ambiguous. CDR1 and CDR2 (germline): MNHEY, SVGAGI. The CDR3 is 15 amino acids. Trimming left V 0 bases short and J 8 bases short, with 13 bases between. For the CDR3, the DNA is TGTGCCAGCAGTTACTCTTGGGGTTTGGGAGAAAAACTGTTTTTT. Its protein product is CASSYSWGLGEKLFF.

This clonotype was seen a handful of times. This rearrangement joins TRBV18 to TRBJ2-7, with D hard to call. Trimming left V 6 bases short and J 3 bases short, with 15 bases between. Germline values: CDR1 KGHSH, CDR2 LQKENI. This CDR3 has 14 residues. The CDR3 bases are TGTGCCAGCTCTCCCGGGTCCAACTTCTACGAGCAGTACTTC. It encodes CASSPGSNFYEQYF.

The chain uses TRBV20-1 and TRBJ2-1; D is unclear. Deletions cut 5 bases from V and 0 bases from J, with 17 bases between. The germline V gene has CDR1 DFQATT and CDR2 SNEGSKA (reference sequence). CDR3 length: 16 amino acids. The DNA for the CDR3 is TGCAGTGCTCCGGCCTTAGGCACCGGCTCCTACAATGAGCAGTTCTTC. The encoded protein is CSAPALGTGSYNEQFF.

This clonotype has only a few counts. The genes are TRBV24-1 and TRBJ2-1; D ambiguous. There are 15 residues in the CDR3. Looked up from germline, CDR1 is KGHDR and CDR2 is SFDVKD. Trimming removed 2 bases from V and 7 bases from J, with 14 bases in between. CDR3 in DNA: TGTGCCACCAGTGATTACTCGGCTGGGAAGAATGAGCAGTTCTTC. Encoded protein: CATSDYSAGKNEQFF.

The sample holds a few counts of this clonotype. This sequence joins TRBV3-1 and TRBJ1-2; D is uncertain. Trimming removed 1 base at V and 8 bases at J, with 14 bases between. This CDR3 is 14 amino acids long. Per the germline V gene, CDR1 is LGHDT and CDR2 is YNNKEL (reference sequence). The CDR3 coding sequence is TGTGCCAGCAGCCAAGGGACTGTGGCCGCGGGCTACACCTTC. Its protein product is CASSQGTVAAGYTF.

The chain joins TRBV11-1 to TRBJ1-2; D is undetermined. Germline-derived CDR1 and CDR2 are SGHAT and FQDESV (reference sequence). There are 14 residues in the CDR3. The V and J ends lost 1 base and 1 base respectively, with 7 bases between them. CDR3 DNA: TGTGCCAGCAGCTTAGACCCGGTTAACTATGGCTACACCTTC. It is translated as CASSLDPVNYGYTF.

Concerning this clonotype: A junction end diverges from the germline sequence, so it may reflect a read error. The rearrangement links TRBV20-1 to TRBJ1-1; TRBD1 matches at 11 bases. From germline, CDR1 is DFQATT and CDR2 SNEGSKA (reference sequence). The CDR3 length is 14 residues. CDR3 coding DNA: TGCATTGCTGATGGGACAGGGGGGAACACTGAAGCTTTCTTT. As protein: CIADGTGGNTEAFF.

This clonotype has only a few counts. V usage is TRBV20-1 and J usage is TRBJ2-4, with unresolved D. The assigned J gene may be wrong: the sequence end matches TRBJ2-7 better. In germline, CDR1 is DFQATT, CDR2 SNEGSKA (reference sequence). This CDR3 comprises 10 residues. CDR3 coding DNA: TGCAGTGCGTGGAGCTACGAGCAGTACTTC. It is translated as CSAWSYEQYF.

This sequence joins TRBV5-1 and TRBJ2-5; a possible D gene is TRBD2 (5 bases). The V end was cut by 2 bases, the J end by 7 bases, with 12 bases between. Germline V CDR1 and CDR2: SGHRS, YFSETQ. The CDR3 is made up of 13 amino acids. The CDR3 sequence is CASSFQASGTQYF. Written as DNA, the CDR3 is TGCGCCAGCAGCTTCCAGGCGAGCGGGACCCAGTACTTC.

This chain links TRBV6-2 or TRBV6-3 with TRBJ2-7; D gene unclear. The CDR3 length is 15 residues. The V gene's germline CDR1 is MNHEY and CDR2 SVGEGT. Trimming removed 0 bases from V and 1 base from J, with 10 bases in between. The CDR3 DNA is TGTGCCAGCAGTTACTCGGTCTCCGGATCCTACGAGCAGTACTTC. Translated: CASSYSVSGSYEQYF.

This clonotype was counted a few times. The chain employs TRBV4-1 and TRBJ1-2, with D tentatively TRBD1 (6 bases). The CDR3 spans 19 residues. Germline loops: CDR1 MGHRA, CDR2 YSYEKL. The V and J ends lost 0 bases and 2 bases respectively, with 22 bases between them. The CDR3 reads CASSQDRGSNAGVNYGYTF. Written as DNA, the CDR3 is TGCGCCAGCAGCCAAGATAGGGGGTCGAACGCGGGGGTAAACTATGGCTACACCTTC.

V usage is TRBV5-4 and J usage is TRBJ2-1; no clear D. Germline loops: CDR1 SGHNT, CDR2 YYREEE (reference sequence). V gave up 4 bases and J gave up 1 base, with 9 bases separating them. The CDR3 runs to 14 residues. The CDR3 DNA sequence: TGTGCCAGCAGCCCGACAATATCCTACAATGAGCAGTTCTTC. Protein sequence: CASSPTISYNEQFF.

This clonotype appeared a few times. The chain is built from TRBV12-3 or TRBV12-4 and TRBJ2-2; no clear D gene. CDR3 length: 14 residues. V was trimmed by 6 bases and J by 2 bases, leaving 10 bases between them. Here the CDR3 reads CASRPGFNTGELFF. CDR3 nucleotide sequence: TGTGCCAGCAGACCTGGATTCAACACCGGGGAGCTGTTTTTT.

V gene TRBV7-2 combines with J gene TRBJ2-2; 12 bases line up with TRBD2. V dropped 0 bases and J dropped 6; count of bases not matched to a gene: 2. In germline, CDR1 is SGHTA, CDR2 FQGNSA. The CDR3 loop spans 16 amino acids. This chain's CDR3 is CASSLALAGGPGELFF. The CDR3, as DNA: TGTGCCAGCAGCTTAGCCCTAGCGGGGGGGCCCGGGGAGCTGTTTTTT.